This entry concerns a single T cell receptor beta chain. Its target is unknown. The record originates from a study of T-cell reconstitution after alpha-beta-depleted transplantation in children. Study outcomes and limitations: Expanded graft clones, several hundred of them, were reportedly the source of alpha-beta T cells about two months after transplant. Most T-cell counts and diversity one year after the transplant came from T cells that were newly produced.

This CDR3 is built from 16 residues. Germline V gene sequence: CDR1 SNHLY, CDR2 FYNNEI. V was shortened by 3 bases and J by 4 bases, with 16 bases between the two germline ends. Preparing the TCRbeta library involved the use of unique molecular identifiers. TCRdb fed the PCR reads into MiXCR, producing one record per CDR3 protein. The data show 44,000 or so distinct CDR3 sequences, around 9.2% seen once. The rearrangement joins TRBV2 to TRBJ1-5; a weak D match, TRBD1 (5 bases). Sequencing used PBMCs, mostly from graft donor cells, obtained 60 days after TCRalphabeta/CD19-depleted stem cell transplant. This sequence was found in a male patient between 2 and 15 years old who had a stem cell transplant for chronic granulomatous disease, so the T cells may come from the graft donor. The CDR3 region is CASSDSLRGSNQPQHF. CDR3 DNA: TGTGCCAGCAGTGACTCATTGAGGGGTTCGAATCAGCCCCAGCATTTT.